This TCR beta chain originates from a study of T cell responses to AZD1222 COVID-19 vaccine. The table came from immunoSEQ multiplex PCR; TCRdb's copy has only in-frame clones and leaves some out. The sample yields 160,000 or so clones, about 90% seen once. The count of this clone is one. Its antigen is unidentified. Notes on the study in general: Baseline seropositivity occurred in only 5 or 6 AZD1222 recipients.

The CDR3 is 13 amino acids. The ends were cut back, 1 base at V and 2 bases at J, with 5 bases in the middle. CDR1 is LNHNV and CDR2 is YYDKDF in the germline V gene (reference sequence). The source of this sequence is an adult in good health. This chain connects TRBV15 to TRBJ1-1; D not resolved. Sequencing was performed on peripheral blood, taken on day 0 of AZD1222 vaccination. CDR3 sequence: CATSRASNTEAFF. CDR3 sequence (DNA): TGTGCCACCAGCAGAGCGTCCAACACTGAAGCTTTCTTT.